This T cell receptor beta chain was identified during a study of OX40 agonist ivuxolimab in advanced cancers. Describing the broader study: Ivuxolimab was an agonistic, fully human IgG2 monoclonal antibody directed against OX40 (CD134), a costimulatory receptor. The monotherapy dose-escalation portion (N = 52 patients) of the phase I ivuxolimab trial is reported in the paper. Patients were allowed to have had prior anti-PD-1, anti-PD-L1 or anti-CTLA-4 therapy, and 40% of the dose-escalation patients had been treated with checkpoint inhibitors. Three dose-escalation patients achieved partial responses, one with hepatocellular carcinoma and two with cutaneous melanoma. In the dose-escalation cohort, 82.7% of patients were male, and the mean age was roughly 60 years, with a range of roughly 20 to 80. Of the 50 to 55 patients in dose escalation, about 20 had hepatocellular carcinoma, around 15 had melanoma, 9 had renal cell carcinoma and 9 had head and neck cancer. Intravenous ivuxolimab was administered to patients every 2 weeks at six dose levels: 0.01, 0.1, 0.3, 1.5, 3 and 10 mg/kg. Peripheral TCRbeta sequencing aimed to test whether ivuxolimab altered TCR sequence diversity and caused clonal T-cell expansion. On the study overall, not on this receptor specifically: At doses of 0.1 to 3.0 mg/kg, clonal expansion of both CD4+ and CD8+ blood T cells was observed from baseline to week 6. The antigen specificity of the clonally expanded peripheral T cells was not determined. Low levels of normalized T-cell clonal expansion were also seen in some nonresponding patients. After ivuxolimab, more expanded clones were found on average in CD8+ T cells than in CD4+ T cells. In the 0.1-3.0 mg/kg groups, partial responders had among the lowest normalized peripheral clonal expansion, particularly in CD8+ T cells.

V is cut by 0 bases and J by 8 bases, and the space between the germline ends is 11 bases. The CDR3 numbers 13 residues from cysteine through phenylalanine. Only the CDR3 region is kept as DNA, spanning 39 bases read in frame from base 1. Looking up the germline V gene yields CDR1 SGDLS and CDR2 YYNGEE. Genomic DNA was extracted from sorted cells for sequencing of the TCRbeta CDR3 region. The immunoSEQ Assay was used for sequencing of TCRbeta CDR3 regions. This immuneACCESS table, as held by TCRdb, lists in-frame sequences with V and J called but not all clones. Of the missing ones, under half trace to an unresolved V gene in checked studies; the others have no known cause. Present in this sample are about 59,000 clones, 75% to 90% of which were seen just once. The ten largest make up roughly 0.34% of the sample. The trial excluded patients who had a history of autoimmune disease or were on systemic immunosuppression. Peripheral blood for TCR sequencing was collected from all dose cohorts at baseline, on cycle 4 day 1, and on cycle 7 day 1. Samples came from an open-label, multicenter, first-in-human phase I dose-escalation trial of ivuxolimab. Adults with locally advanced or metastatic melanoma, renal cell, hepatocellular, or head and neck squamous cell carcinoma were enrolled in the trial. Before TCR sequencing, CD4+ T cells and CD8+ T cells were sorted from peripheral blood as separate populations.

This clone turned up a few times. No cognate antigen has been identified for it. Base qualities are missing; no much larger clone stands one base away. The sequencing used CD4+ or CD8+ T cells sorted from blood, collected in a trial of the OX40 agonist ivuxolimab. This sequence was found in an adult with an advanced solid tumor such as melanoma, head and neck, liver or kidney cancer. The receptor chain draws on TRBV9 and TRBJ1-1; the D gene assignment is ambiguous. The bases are TGTGCCAGCAGCGTAGGGGCGGAGGGAGAAGCTTTCTTT. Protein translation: CASSVGAEGEAFF.